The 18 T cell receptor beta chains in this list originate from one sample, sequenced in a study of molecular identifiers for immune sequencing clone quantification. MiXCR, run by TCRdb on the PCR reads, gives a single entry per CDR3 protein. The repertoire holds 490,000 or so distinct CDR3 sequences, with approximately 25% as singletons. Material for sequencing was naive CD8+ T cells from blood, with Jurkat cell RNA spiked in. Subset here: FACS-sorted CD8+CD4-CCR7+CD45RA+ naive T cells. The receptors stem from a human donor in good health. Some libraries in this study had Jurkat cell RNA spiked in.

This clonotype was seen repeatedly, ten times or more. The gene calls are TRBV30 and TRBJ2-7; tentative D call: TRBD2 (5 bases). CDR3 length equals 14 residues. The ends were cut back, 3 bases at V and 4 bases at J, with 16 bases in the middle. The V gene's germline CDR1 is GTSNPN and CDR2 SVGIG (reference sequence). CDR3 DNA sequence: TGTGCCTGGAGGAGGCCCGGGGTAGTGTACGAGCAGTACTTC. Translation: CAWRRPGVVYEQYF.

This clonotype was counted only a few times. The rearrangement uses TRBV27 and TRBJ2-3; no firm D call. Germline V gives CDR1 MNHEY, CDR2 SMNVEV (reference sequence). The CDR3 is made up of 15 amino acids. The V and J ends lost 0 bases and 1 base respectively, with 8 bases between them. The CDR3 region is CASSLSPTGTDTQYF. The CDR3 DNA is TGTGCCAGCAGTTTATCTCCGACGGGCACAGATACGCAGTATTTT.

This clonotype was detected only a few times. Written as DNA, the CDR3 is TGTGCCAGCAGCGTCCCATCTCTGAGCGGGGAGCCCTACGAGCAGTACTTC. Protein sequence: CASSVPSLSGEPYEQYF. The chain recombines TRBV5-6 with TRBJ2-7, with 7 bases identical to TRBD2. The CDR3 extends over 17 amino acids. CDR1 and CDR2 from the germline V gene are SGHDT and YYEEEE. The V segment lost 4 bases and the J segment 2 bases; nucleotides outside the gene matches: 15.

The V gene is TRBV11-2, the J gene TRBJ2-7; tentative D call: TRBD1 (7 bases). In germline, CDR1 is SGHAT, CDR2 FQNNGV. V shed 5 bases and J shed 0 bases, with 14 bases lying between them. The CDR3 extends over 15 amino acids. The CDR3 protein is CASSAGQSLSYEQYF. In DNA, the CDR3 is TGTGCCAGCAGCGCGGGACAGTCCCTCTCCTACGAGCAGTACTTC.

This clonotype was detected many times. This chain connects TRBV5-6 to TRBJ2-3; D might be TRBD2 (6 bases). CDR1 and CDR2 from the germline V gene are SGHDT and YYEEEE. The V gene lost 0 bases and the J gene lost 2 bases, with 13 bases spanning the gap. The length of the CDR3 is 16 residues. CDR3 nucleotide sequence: TGTGCCAGCAGCTTGGTTCGACTAGGTGTCACAGATACGCAGTATTTT. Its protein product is CASSLVRLGVTDTQYF. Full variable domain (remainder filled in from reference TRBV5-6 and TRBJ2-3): DAGVTQSPTHLIKTRGQQVTLRCSPKSGHDTVSWYQQALGQGPQFIFQYYEEEERQRGNFPDRFSGHQFPNYSSELNVNALLLGDSALYLCASSLVRLGVTDTQYFGPGTRLTVL.

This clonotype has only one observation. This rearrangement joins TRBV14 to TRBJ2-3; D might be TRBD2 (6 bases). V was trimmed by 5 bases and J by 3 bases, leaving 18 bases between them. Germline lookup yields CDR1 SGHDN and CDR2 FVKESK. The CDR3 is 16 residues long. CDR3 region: CASSTRDDILTDTQYF. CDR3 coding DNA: TGTGCCAGCAGCACGCGGGACGATATCTTAACAGATACGCAGTATTTT.

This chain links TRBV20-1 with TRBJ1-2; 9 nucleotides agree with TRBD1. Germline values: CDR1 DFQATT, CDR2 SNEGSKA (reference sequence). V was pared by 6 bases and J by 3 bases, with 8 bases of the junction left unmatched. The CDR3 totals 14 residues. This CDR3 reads CSAAKQGAYYGYTF. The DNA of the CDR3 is TGCAGTGCCGCCAAACAGGGGGCTTACTATGGCTACACCTTC.

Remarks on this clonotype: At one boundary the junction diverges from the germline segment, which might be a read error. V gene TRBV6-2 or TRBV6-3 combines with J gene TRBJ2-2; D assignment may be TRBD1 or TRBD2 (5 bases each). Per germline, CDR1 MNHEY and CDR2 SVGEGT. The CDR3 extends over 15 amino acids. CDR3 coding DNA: TGTGCCAGCAGTGCGACAATACCCCTCACCGGGGCGCTGCTTTTT. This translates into CASSATIPLTGALLF.

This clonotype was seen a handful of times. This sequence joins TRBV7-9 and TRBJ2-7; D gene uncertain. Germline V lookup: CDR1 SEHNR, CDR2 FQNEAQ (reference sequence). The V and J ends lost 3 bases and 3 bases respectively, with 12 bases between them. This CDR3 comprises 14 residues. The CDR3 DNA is TGTGCCAGCAGCTTTGTGCTAGACAACTACGAGCAGTACTTC. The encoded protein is CASSFVLDNYEQYF.

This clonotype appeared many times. CDR3 region: CASTLWETGELFF. For the CDR3, the DNA is TGTGCCAGCACGTTATGGGAGACCGGGGAGCTGTTTTTT. The rearrangement joins TRBV6-4 to TRBJ2-2, with D possibly matching TRBD2 (5 bases). The V end lost 7 bases, the J end lost 5 bases, and 11 bases lay between the germline ends. From germline, CDR1 is MRHNA and CDR2 SNTAGT. The CDR3 spans 13 residues.

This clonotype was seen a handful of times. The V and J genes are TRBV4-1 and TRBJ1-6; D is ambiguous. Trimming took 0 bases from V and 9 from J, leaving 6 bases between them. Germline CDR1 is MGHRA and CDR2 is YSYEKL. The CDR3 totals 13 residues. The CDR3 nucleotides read TGCGCCAGCAGCCAAGAGTTGACTTCACCCCTCCACTTT. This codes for CASSQELTSPLHF.

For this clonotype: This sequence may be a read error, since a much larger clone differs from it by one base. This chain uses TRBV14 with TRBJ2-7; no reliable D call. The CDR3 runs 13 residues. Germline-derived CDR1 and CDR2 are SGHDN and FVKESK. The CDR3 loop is CASGQFRAHEQYF. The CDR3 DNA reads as TGTGCCAGCGGCCAATTCCGGGCCCACGAGCAGTACTTC. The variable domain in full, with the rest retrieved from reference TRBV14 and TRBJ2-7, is EAGVTQFPSHSVIEKGQTVTLRCDPISGHDNLYWYRRVMGKEIKFLLHFVKESKQDESGMPNNRFLAERTGGTYSTLKVQPAELEDSGVYFCASGQFRAHEQYFGPGTRLTVT.

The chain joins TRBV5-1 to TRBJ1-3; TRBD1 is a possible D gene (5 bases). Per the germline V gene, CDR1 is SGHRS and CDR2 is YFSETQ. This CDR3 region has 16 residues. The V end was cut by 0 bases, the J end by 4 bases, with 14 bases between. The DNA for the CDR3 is TGCGCCAGCAGCTTGGACCTTACAGGTACCGGAAACACCATATATTTT. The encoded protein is CASSLDLTGTGNTIYF.

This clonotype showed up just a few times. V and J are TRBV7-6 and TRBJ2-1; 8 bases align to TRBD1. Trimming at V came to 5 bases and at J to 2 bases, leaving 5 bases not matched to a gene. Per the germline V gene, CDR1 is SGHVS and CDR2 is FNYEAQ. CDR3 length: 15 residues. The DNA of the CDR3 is TGTGCCAGCAGCATCTCACAGGGGGCCTACAATGAGCAGTTCTTC. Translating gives CASSISQGAYNEQFF.

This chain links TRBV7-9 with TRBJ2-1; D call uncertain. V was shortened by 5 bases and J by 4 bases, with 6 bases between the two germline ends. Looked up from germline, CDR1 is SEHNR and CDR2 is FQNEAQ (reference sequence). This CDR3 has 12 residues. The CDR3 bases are TGTGCCAGCAGCCAGAAATACAATGAGCAGTTCTTC. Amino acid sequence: CASSQKYNEQFF.

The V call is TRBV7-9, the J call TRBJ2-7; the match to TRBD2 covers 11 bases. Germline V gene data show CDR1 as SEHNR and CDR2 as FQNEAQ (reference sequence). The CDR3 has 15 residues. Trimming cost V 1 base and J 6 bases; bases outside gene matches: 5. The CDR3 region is CASSLVTSGSGEQYF. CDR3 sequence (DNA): TGTGCCAGCAGCTTAGTTACTAGCGGGAGTGGCGAGCAGTACTTC. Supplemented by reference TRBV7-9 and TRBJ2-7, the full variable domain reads DTGVSQNPRHKITKRGQNVTFRCDPISEHNRLYWYRQTLGQGPEFLTYFQNEAQLEKSRLLSDRFSAERPKGSFSTLEIQRTEQGDSAMYLCASSLVTSGSGEQYFGPGTRLTVT.

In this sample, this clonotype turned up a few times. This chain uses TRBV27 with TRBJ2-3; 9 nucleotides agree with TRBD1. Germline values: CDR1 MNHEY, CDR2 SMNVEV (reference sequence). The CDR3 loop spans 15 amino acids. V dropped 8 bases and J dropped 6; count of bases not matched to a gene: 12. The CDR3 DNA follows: TGTGCCAGCCGCTCACTACAGGGGGCCGGGGATACGCAGTATTTT. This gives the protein CASRSLQGAGDTQYF.

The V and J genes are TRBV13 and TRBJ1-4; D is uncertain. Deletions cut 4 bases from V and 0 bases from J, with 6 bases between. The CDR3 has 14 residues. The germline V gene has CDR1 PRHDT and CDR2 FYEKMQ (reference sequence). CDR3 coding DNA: TGTGCCAGCAGCTCTAGGGCAACTAATGAAAAACTGTTTTTT. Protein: CASSSRATNEKLFF.